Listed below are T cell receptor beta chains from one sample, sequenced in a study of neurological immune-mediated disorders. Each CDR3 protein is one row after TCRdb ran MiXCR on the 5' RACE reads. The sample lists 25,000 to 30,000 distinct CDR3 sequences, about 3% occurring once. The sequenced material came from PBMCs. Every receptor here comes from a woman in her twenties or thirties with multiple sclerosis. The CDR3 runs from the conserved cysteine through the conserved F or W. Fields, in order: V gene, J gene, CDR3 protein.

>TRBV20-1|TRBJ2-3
CSAFSGESTDTQYF
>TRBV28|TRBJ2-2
CASVEQVLANTGELFF
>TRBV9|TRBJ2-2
CASSVQTGELFF
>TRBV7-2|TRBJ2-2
CASSLTRVGGELFF
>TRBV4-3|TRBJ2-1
CASSQELDGEQFF
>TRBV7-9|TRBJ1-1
CASSLALGEVDTEAFF
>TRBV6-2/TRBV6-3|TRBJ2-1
CASSALRTSSDEQFF
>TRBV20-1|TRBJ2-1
CSAQRIRGNEQFF
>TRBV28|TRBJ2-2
CASSPGLAGGELFF
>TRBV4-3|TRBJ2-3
CASSQAERVTQYF
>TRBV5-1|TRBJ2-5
CASSLHVQETQYF
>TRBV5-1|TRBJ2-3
CASRTMEGTDTQYF
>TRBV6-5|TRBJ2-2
CASSYSVRERSGELFF
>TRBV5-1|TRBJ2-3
CASSFGTPGTDTQYF
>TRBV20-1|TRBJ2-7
CSAKALAGIPYEQYF
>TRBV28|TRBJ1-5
CASSPDRFNQPQHF
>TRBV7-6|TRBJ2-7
CASSPMTGTGVEQYF
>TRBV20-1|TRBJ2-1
CSAWTVDEQFF
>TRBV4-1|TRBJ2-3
CASSQGPWTGADGRASTDTQYF
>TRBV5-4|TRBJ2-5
CASSSSGGAKTQYF
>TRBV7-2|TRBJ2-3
CASSFSPGLAGSRGSDTQYF
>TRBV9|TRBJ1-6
CASSVGGDNNSPLNF
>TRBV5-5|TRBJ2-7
CASGLLGSSYEQYF
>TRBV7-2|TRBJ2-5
CASSRNEETQYF
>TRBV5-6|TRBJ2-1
CASSSYGEQFF
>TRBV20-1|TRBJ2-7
CSARVRTGAYEQYF
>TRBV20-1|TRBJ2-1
CSAQRPGNEQFF
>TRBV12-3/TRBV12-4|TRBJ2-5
CASSLGQGMETQYF
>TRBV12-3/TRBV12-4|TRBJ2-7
CATGQGASSEQYF